These T cell receptor beta chains were read from a single sample in a study of shared clonotypes between healthy human individuals. Profiled with immunoSEQ multiplex PCR; TCRdb holds only in-frame clones, not every one. The repertoire includes about 1 million clones, approximately 70% of them detected once, and around 1.4% sits in the top ten. The specimen was memory CD4+ T cells sorted from blood. These receptors were taken from a man between 18 and 35 years old in good health. CDR3s include the opening cysteine and the closing phenylalanine or tryptophan. Fields, in order: D gene, J gene, V gene, CDR3 protein. D genes are given only for firm matches.

TRBD1 TRBJ2-7 TRBV2 CASSDPRTGGGGEQYF
- TRBJ1-1 TRBV9 CASSVDGGTEAFF
TRBD1 TRBJ1-1 TRBV6-6 CASSPLTGIGTEAFF
TRBD2 TRBJ2-4 TRBV19 CASSISSGRGKNIQYF
- TRBJ2-5 TRBV28 CASSASKETQYF
- TRBJ2-3 TRBV9 CASSVLGGGSDTQYF
TRBD2 TRBJ2-3 TRBV6-1 CASSEVAGFTDTQYF
TRBD2 TRBJ2-6 TRBV5-1 CASSLLSTSGRDLGANVLTF
- TRBJ1-2 TRBV28 CASRSAQNGYTF
- TRBJ2-7 TRBV28 CASSLGVRYEQYF
TRBD1 TRBJ1-5 TRBV19 CASRGQLNQPQHF
TRBD1 TRBJ1-5 TRBV30 CAWSVGTGDQPQHF
- TRBJ1-1 TRBV18 CASSPQREGTEAFF
TRBD1 TRBJ2-1 TRBV7-9 CASSLSGGHNEQFF
- TRBJ2-5 TRBV12-5 CASGLGSAPQETQYF
- TRBJ1-2 TRBV2 CASSEGTGYGYTF
- TRBJ2-2 TRBV9 CASSQPRDKNTGELFF
- TRBJ1-4 TRBV5-6 CASSLKGIREKLFF
- TRBJ2-7 TRBV5-5 CASSPEQGGGSYEQYF
- TRBJ2-2 TRBV18 CASSPFTSGELFF
- TRBJ2-3 TRBV18 CASSPSAGMDTQYF
- TRBJ2-2 TRBV5-1 CASRLSPPGNGELFF